This TCR beta chain stems from a study of response to subunit inactivated influenza vaccine. Study-level findings and limits: The authors suggested that every seasonal influenza vaccination recruits few new T cells.

CDR1 ENHRY and CDR2 SYGVKD come from the germline V gene. Unmatched junction bases numbered 13, after V lost 6 bases and J lost 5 bases. CDR3 length equals 16 residues. TCRdb reanalysed the RT-PCR reads using MiXCR and keeps one entry per CDR3 protein. The sample consists of more than 700,000 distinct CDR3 sequences, about 20% of them appearing once. In regard to this clonotype: Its antigen is unknown.

This sample comprised PBMCs from blood, obtained around 5 days after vaccination. The clonotype comes from a man aged 45-65 years who received an inactivated influenza vaccine. The chain links TRBV10-3 to TRBJ1-1; 9 bases map to TRBD1. In DNA form, the CDR3 reads TGTGCCATCAGCCCCGGGACAGGGATCGGGGGGACTGAAGCTTTCTTT. It translates to CAISPGTGIGGTEAFF.